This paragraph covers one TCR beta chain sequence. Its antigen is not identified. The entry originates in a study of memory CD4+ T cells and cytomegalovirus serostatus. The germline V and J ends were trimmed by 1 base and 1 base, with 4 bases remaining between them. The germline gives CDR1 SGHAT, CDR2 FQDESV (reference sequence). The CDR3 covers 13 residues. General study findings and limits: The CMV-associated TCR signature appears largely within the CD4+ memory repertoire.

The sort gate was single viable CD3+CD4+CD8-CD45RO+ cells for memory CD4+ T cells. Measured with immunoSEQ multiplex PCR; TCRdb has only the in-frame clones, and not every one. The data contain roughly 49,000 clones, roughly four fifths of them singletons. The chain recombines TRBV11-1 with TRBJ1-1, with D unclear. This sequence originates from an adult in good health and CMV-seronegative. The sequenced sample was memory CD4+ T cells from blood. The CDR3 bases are TGTGCCAGCAGCTTAGGACGGAACACTGAAGCTTTCTTT. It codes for CASSLGRNTEAFF.